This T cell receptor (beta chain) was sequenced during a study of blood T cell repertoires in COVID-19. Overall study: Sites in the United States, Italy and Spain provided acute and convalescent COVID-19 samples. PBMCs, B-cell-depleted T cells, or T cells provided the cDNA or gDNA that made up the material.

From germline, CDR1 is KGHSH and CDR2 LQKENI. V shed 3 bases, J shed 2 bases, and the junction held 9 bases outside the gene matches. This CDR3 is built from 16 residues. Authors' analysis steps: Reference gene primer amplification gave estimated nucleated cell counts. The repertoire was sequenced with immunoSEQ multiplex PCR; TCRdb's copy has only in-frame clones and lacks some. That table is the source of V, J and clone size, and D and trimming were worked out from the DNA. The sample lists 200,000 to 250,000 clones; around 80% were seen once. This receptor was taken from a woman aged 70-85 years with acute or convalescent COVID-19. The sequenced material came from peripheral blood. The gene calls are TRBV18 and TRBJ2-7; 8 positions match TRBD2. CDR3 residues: CASSPRGGPTTYEQYF. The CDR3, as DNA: TGTGCCAGCTCACCTCGGGGGGGGCCGACAACCTACGAGCAGTACTTC.